This T cell receptor (beta chain) emerged from a study of cytomegalovirus exposure and HLA in healthy donors. V lost 3 bases to trimming and J lost 5 bases, with 17 bases between them. Germline CDR1 reads MGHRA; CDR2 reads YSYEKL. CDR3 length: 16 residues. PCR involved 60 Vbeta and 13 Jbeta primers. Here immunoSEQ multiplex PCR was the method, and the copy in TCRdb shows in-frame clones only, minus some. This sample has around 160,000 clones, with 65% to 70% found just once. J is TRBJ2-1 and V is TRBV4-1, with D tentatively TRBD1 (6 bases). The sample taken for sequencing was PBMCs. The sequence was obtained from a woman between 18 and 29 years old in good health and CMV-seropositive. CDR3 protein: CASSHGIGTGNNEQFF. Written as DNA, the CDR3 is TGCGCCAGCAGCCATGGGATCGGCACAGGGAACAATGAGCAGTTCTTC.